This T cell receptor beta chain was sequenced for a study of T cells in Graves' hyperthyroidism and ophthalmopathy. The germline gives CDR1 ENHRY, CDR2 SYGVKD. Between the trimmed V and J ends, which lost 10 bases and 6 bases, there was a span of 24 bases. The CDR3 totals 15 residues. The sample holds many counts of this clonotype. Stable hyperthyroidism: no ophthalmopathy progression over 18 months of follow-up. Template material for amplifying TCR beta CDR3 regions consisted of RNA transcripts. TCR CDR3 underwent first-round RT-PCR with the HTBI primer set. TCRdb reanalysed the multiplex PCR reads using MiXCR and keeps one entry per CDR3 protein. The table shows 190,000 or so distinct CDR3 sequences, with around 18% occurring only once.

The chain is built from TRBV10-3 and TRBJ1-2; D may be TRBD1 (6 bases). Sequenced sample: blood. This TCR came from a man in his forties or fifties with Graves' hyperthyroidism. The CDR3 loop reads CATSRGQGYRDGYTF. The DNA for the CDR3 is TGTGCCACCTCCCGGGGGCAGGGCTATAGGGATGGCTACACCTTC.